Below, 17 T cell receptor beta chains from the same sample are listed, as sequenced in a study of T-cell reconstitution after alpha-beta-depleted transplantation in children. Library preparation (for TCRbeta) was performed with unique molecular identifiers. Each CDR3 protein is one row after TCRdb ran MiXCR on the PCR reads. The profile shows under 300,000 distinct CDR3 sequences, 11% of them singletons. The material sequenced was peripheral blood, taken 180 days after TCRalphabeta/CD19-depleted stem cell transplant. The receptors here all came from a male patient aged 2-15 years who had a stem cell transplant for chronic granulomatous disease, so the T cells may come from the graft donor.

This clonotype occurred many times. In DNA form, the CDR3 reads TGTGCCAGCAGCTTAGGGCTAGGGCGGAACTACGAGCAGTACTTC. Translation: CASSLGLGRNYEQYF. The chain recombines TRBV11-2 with TRBJ2-7; D ambiguous. Germline values: CDR1 SGHAT, CDR2 FQNNGV. Trimming shortened V by 1 base and J by 3 bases, and 13 bases separated the two germline ends. CDR3 length: 15 amino acids.

This clonotype was seen many times. The V gene is TRBV12-3 or TRBV12-4, the J gene TRBJ2-4; D is perhaps TRBD2 (6 bases). The CDR3 is 15 amino acids. V lost 3 bases and J lost 11, with 20 bases in between. Written as DNA, the CDR3 is TGTGCCAGCAGTTTTTCCCTGGCCGGGGGTTTGGTTCAGTACTTC. It codes for CASSFSLAGGLVQYF.

This clonotype was recorded many times. J is TRBJ1-5 and V is TRBV5-5, with TRBD1 identical over 8 bases. Germline loops: CDR1 SGHKS, CDR2 YYEKEE (reference sequence). Trimming removed 0 bases from V and 6 bases from J; junction bases left unmatched: 8. The CDR3 contains 16 residues. CDR3 protein: CASSLAGDRSGQPQHF. In DNA form, the CDR3 reads TGTGCCAGCAGCTTGGCTGGGGACAGGTCAGGTCAGCCCCAGCATTTT.

This clonotype was recorded many times. The chain joins TRBV5-1 to TRBJ2-5; 7 nucleotides line up with TRBD1. J lost 3 bases, V lost 0 bases, and 2 bases had no gene match. The CDR3 contains 14 residues. Per the germline V gene, CDR1 is SGHRS and CDR2 is YFSETQ. In DNA, the CDR3 is TGCGCCAGCAGCTTGGGGGGGACAGAAGAGACCCAGTACTTC. It specifies CASSLGGTEETQYF.

This clonotype came up many times. This chain links TRBV27 with TRBJ1-6; TRBD1 is a possible D gene (5 bases). This CDR3 is 15 amino acids long. The ends were cut back, 3 bases at V and 8 bases at J, with 14 bases in the middle. Germline V CDR1 and CDR2: MNHEY, SMNVEV (reference sequence). In DNA, the CDR3 is TGTGCCAGCAGTTTTTTTGGGCAGGGTTATTCACCCCTCCACTTT. It specifies CASSFFGQGYSPLHF.

This clonotype was counted between two and nine times. The chain recombines TRBV12-3 or TRBV12-4 with TRBJ2-3; 9 nucleotides line up with TRBD2. This CDR3 spans 18 amino acids. Germline trimming cut 7 bases from V and 1 base from J; bases unmatched to any gene: 15. CDR3 sequence: CASTQSSGRVRGTDTQYF. CDR3 bases: TGTGCCAGCACACAAAGTAGCGGGAGAGTGAGAGGCACAGATACGCAGTATTTT.

V is TRBV7-2 and J is TRBJ2-2; perhaps D is TRBD1 or TRBD2 (5 bases each). Germline CDR1 is SGHTA and CDR2 is FQGNSA. The CDR3 covers 15 residues. Trimming took off 7 bases at V and 4 bases at J, with 16 bases between the two ends. Written as DNA, the CDR3 is TGTGCCAGCACCACCCAATCCGGGACCACCGGGGAGCTGTTTTTT. Residues: CASTTQSGTTGELFF.

This clonotype appeared many times. The rearrangement links TRBV28 to TRBJ1-2; D is uncertain. The CDR3 runs 11 residues. CDR1 is MDHEN, CDR2 SYDVKM, per germline. Trimming removed 6 bases from V and 0 bases from J, with 2 bases in between. CDR3 in amino acids: CASRPNYGYTF. For the CDR3, the DNA is TGTGCCAGCAGACCTAACTATGGCTACACCTTC.

About this clonotype: One base away lies a much larger clone, so this may be a sequencing read error. The V gene is TRBV4-3, the J gene TRBJ1-5; weak D call: TRBD1 (5 bases). V lost 3 bases, J lost 5 bases, and 14 bases lay in between. From germline, CDR1 is LGHNA and CDR2 YSLEER. CDR3 size: 15 residues. The CDR3 DNA follows: TGCGCCAGCAGCCATACCCCAGGGAGCGATCAGCCCCAGCATTTT. It codes for CASSHTPGSDQPQHF.

This clonotype has at least ten counts. V gene TRBV20-1 combines with J gene TRBJ2-1; perhaps TRBD2 as D (5 bases). Germline V CDR1 and CDR2: DFQATT, SNEGSKA (reference sequence). The CDR3 runs to 13 residues. V was cut by 3 bases and J by 12 bases, with 18 bases left in between. The CDR3 nucleotides read TGCAGTGCTAGCGATAGGGTTGGTGCGGGGCAGTTCTTC. It specifies CSASDRVGAGQFF.

In its sample, this clonotype was seen many times. V and J are TRBV5-5 and TRBJ2-7, with D tentatively TRBD1 (5 bases). V dropped 3 bases and J dropped 3 bases, with 7 bases sitting between them. From germline, CDR1 is SGHKS and CDR2 YYEKEE (reference sequence). This CDR3 region has 12 residues. DNA for the CDR3: TGTGCCAGCAGCTGGACAAGCTACGAGCAGTACTTC. It translates to CASSWTSYEQYF. Combining the CDR3 with reference TRBV5-5 and TRBJ2-7 gives the whole variable domain DAGVTQSPTHLIKTRGQQVTLRCSPISGHKSVSWYQQVLGQGPQFIFQYYEKEERGRGNFPDRFSARQFPNYSSELNVNALLLGDSALYLCASSWTSYEQYFGPGTRLTVT.

This clonotype was counted many times. This chain uses TRBV12-3 or TRBV12-4 with TRBJ2-1; D possibly corresponds to TRBD2 (5 bases). The V gene lost 5 bases and the J gene lost 10 bases, with 21 bases spanning the gap. The CDR3 runs 15 residues. The CDR3 spells CASSEMVGIYQEQFF. Written as DNA, the CDR3 is TGTGCCAGCAGTGAGATGGTCGGGATCTATCAGGAGCAGTTCTTC.

This clonotype was found many times. The chain uses TRBV24-1 and TRBJ1-2, with 7 bases that match TRBD1. CDR1 is KGHDR and CDR2 is SFDVKD in the germline V gene. The CDR3 consists of 12 residues. V was pared by 9 bases and J by 3 bases, with 3 bases of the junction left unmatched. The CDR3 loop is CATRDRYYGYTF. The DNA for the CDR3 is TGTGCCACCCGGGACAGATACTATGGCTACACCTTC.

On this clonotype itself: This may be a read error: a much more frequent sequence differs by one nucleotide. This chain links TRBV3-1 with TRBJ2-4, with D possibly matching TRBD2 (7 bases). The CDR3 loop spans 18 amino acids. Germline loops: CDR1 LGHDT, CDR2 YNNKEL (reference sequence). Here the CDR3 DNA reads TGTGCCAGCTGCCAAGGGGGGGACTTAGATATAGCCAAAAACATTCAGTACTTC. Translated: CASCQGGDLDIAKNIQYF.

This clonotype was observed many times. The chain is built from TRBV6-1 and TRBJ1-1; a possible D gene is TRBD1 (5 bases). The V end was cut by 8 bases, the J end by 7 bases, with 26 bases between. CDR1 and CDR2 (germline): MNHNS, SASEGT. This CDR3 spans 16 amino acids. The CDR3 DNA is TGTGCCAGCTCTCGCTCGCCGGGGCCAAGAGCACGTGAAGCTTTCTTT. Its protein product is CASSRSPGPRAREAFF.

This clonotype was observed at least ten times. CDR3 nucleotides: TGTGCCAGCAGCTTTAGCGCAGGGAGCACTGAAGCTTTCTTT. It codes for CASSFSAGSTEAFF. This rearrangement joins TRBV5-4 to TRBJ1-1; weak D call: TRBD1 (5 bases). V was shortened by 2 bases and J by 4 bases, with 12 bases between the two germline ends. The CDR3 has 14 amino acids. Germline V gives CDR1 SGHNT, CDR2 YYREEE (reference sequence).

This clonotype showed up many times. The V call is TRBV7-6, the J call TRBJ2-1, with TRBD2 identical over 11 bases. Germline V CDR1 and CDR2: SGHVS, FNYEAQ. The CDR3 has 17 amino acids. V was pared by 0 bases and J by 6 bases, with 7 bases of the junction left unmatched. This CDR3 reads CASSLAASGGLGNEQFF. The CDR3 DNA follows: TGTGCCAGCAGCTTAGCGGCTAGCGGGGGGCTCGGCAATGAGCAGTTCTTC.